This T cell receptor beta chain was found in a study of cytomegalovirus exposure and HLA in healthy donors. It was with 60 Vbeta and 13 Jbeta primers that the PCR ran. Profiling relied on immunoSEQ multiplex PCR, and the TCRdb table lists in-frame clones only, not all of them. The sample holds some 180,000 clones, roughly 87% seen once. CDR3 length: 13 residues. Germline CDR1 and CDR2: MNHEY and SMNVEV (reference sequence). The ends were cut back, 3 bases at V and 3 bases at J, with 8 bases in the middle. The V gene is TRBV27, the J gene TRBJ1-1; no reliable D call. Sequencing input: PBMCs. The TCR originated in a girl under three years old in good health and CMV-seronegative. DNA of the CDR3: TGTGCCAGCAGTTTGGAGTTTTACACTGAAGCTTTCTTT. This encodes CASSLEFYTEAFF.